These 27 T cell receptor beta chains were sequenced from one sample in a study of T cell changes during pregnancy in multiple sclerosis. The method was immunoSEQ multiplex PCR; TCRdb's version includes in-frame clones alone and lacks a portion of them. The sample has about 51,000 clones, 85% to 95% seen once; the top ten hold less than 0.65%. The specimen was CD4+ T cells from peripheral blood mononuclear cells, collected in the second trimester of pregnancy. Receptor source: a female donor with multiple sclerosis, enrolled in a pregnancy study.

This chain connects TRBV7-9 to TRBJ1-4; D remains unclear. The CDR3 is made up of 15 amino acids. Germline lookup yields CDR1 SEHNR and CDR2 FQNEAQ (reference sequence). The germline V and J ends were trimmed by 4 bases and 2 bases, with 11 bases remaining between them. CDR3 sequence: CASSSGESTNEKLFF. The CDR3 coding sequence is TGTGCCAGCAGCTCCGGGGAGTCGACTAATGAAAAACTGTTTTTT.

V and J are TRBV15 and TRBJ2-7; 7 bases are a match to TRBD2. The junction had 6 bases not matched to a gene; V was cut back by 0 bases and J by 7 bases. Per the germline V gene, CDR1 is LNHNV and CDR2 is YYDKDF (reference sequence). This CDR3 region has 14 residues. The CDR3 DNA is TGTGCCACCAGCAGAGAAGGAACCGGGGGGGAGCAGTACTTC. This codes for CATSREGTGGEQYF.

This chain joins TRBV4-2 and TRBJ2-3; 10 bases map to TRBD2. Germline V gives CDR1 LGHNA, CDR2 YNFKEQ. The CDR3 has 17 residues. V lost 0 bases to trimming and J lost 4 bases; unmatched junction nucleotides: 7. CDR3 nucleotide sequence: TGTGCCAGCAGCCAAGATCCCAGCGGGGGGGCCGCAGATACGCAGTATTTT. This codes for CASSQDPSGGAADTQYF.

This sequence joins TRBV25-1 and TRBJ2-1, with TRBD2 identical over 12 bases. In germline, CDR1 is MGHDK, CDR2 SYGVNS. The V gene end was trimmed by 4 bases and the J gene end by 6 bases; junction bases not matched to a gene: 13. The CDR3 length is 18 residues. The CDR3 nucleotides read TGTGCCAGCAGTGTGGCTAGCGGGGGGGCCTCATACGGCAATGAGCAGTTCTTC. As protein: CASSVASGGASYGNEQFF.

The chain has TRBV5-4 and TRBJ2-7; possible D gene TRBD2, 6 bases. The CDR3 runs to 14 residues. Trimming took off 0 bases at V and 3 bases at J, with 10 bases between the two ends. The germline CDR1 and CDR2 sequences are SGHNT and YYREEE (reference sequence). The CDR3 protein is CASSLGRGYYEQYF. The CDR3 coding sequence is TGTGCCAGCAGCTTGGGCCGGGGGTACTACGAGCAGTACTTC.

The chain joins TRBV5-4 to TRBJ1-1; D is uncertain. Germline V CDR1 and CDR2: SGHNT, YYREEE (reference sequence). The CDR3 runs 13 residues. V gave up 4 bases and J gave up 6 bases, with 13 bases separating them. CDR3 in DNA: TGTGCCAGCAGCCCCTTCCGGGTGGCTGAAGCTTTCTTT. This encodes CASSPFRVAEAFF.

The rearrangement links TRBV27 to TRBJ2-1; TRBD2 matches 11 bases. This CDR3 is 16 amino acids long. Per germline, CDR1 MNHEY and CDR2 SMNVEV (reference sequence). The junction had 3 bases not matched to a gene; V was cut back by 3 bases and J by 2 bases. The CDR3 DNA reads TGTGCCAGCAGTTTCTCTAGCGGGGGGCCCTACAATGAGCAGTTCTTC. Protein: CASSFSSGGPYNEQFF.

This clone occurred once. One end of the junction does not line up with germline, which may come from a read error. The CDR3 sequence is CASSLARNTEVFF. In nucleotides, the CDR3 is TGTGCCAGCAGCCTCGCCAGGAACACTGAAGTTTTCTTT. The chain joins TRBV7-7 to TRBJ1-1; no firm D call. Germline CDR1 reads SSHAT; CDR2 reads FNYEAQ (reference sequence). The CDR3 is 13 amino acids.

The chain combines TRBV2 with TRBJ1-5; unclear D gene. Germline CDR1 SNHLY, CDR2 FYNNEI. This CDR3 spans 13 amino acids. The V and J ends lost 4 bases and 3 bases respectively, with 7 bases between them. The CDR3 is CASSGQVNQPQHF. The CDR3 nucleotides read TGTGCCAGCAGTGGGCAGGTCAATCAGCCCCAGCATTTT.

The chain is built from TRBV9 and TRBJ1-3; D uncertain. This CDR3 spans 14 amino acids. The V gene's germline CDR1 is SGDLS and CDR2 YYNGEE. V dropped 1 base and J dropped 4 bases, with 9 bases sitting between them. DNA of the CDR3: TGTGCCAGCAGCGTATTGGAGCAAGGAAACACCATATATTTT. Its translation is CASSVLEQGNTIYF. Together with reference TRBV9 and TRBJ1-3, the CDR3 gives the full variable domain: DSGVTQTPKHLITATGQRVTLRCSPRSGDLSVYWYQQSLDQGLQFLIQYYNGEERAKGNILERFSAQQFPDLHSELNLSSLELGDSALYFCASSVLEQGNTIYFGEGSWLTVV.

V is TRBV7-9 and J is TRBJ1-6, with 8 bases matching TRBD1. With 5 bases clipped from V and 7 bases from J, the junction kept 7 bases outside the gene matches. Germline V gene lookup returns CDR1 SEHNR and CDR2 FQNEAQ (reference sequence). The CDR3 extends over 15 amino acids. CDR3 DNA sequence: TGTGCCAGCAGCCCGCAGGGGGCCCCAAATTCACCCCTCCACTTT. This encodes CASSPQGAPNSPLHF.

This chain links TRBV29-1 with TRBJ1-2; D is perhaps TRBD1 (6 bases). Germline CDR1 is SQVTM and CDR2 is ANQGSEA. The CDR3 length is 11 residues. V lost 7 bases and J lost 5, with 11 bases in between. The CDR3 DNA reads as TGCAGCGCCTACAGGGATTATGGCTACACCTTC. Its translation is CSAYRDYGYTF.

The chain joins TRBV18 to TRBJ1-1, with D perhaps matching TRBD1 (6 bases). Deletions cut 1 base from V and 7 bases from J, with 13 bases between. This CDR3 comprises 14 residues. Germline V CDR1 and CDR2: KGHSH, LQKENI. The DNA for the CDR3 is TGTGCCAGCTCACCACAGGCAGGGGAGGGTGAAGCTTTCTTT. The encoded protein is CASSPQAGEGEAFF. The whole variable domain, remainder taken from reference TRBV18 and TRBJ1-1, is NAGVMQNPRHLVRRRGQEARLRCSPMKGHSHVYWYRQLPEEGLKFMVYLQKENIIDESGMPKERFSAEFPKEGPSILRIQQVVRGDSAAYFCASSPQAGEGEAFFGQGTRLTVV.

The gene calls are TRBV5-6 and TRBJ1-1; no clear D. Trimming shortened V by 4 bases and J by 1 base, and 14 bases separated the two germline ends. The germline V gene has CDR1 SGHDT and CDR2 YYEEEE. This CDR3 spans 15 amino acids. The CDR3, as DNA: TGTGCCAGCAGCCCCCGTAGGAGGGCGAACACTGAAGCTTTCTTT. The encoded protein is CASSPRRRANTEAFF.

This chain uses TRBV27 with TRBJ1-2; TRBD1 agrees at 7 bases. The CDR3 sequence is 14 residues long. V dropped 8 bases and J dropped 4; count of bases not matched to a gene: 10. CDR1 MNHEY and CDR2 SMNVEV come from the germline V gene (reference sequence). In nucleotides, the CDR3 is TGTGCCAGCTCCTCCGGGGCAGGGGGCTATGGCTACACCTTC. Its translation: CASSSGAGGYGYTF.

The chain uses TRBV27 and TRBJ2-7; D uncertain. The ends were cut back, 1 base at V and 2 bases at J, with 9 bases in the middle. Germline V gene sequence: CDR1 MNHEY, CDR2 SMNVEV (reference sequence). This CDR3 spans 14 amino acids. The CDR3 sequence is CASSLFGYPYEQYF. As DNA, the CDR3 is TGTGCCAGCAGTTTATTCGGTTACCCCTACGAGCAGTACTTC.

V and J are TRBV18 and TRBJ1-2; maybe TRBD1 (6 bases). There are 15 residues in the CDR3. V lost 0 bases to trimming and J lost 6 bases, with 14 bases between them. Looked up from germline, CDR1 is KGHSH and CDR2 is LQKENI. The CDR3: CASSPPVKTGNGYTF. The CDR3 DNA sequence: TGTGCCAGCTCACCACCGGTTAAAACAGGGAATGGCTACACCTTC.

CDR3 DNA sequence: TGTGCCATCAGTCAACAGGGGGGCACTGAAGCTTTCTTT. It is translated as CAISQQGGTEAFF. This rearrangement joins TRBV10-3 to TRBJ1-1; 8 bases are shared with TRBD1. This CDR3 is 13 amino acids long. V shed 5 bases and J 4 bases; nucleotides not matched to a gene: 3. Germline loops: CDR1 ENHRY, CDR2 SYGVKD.

The genes are TRBV7-3 and TRBJ2-5; 8 bases agree with TRBD1. V lost 5 bases to trimming and J lost 4 bases; unmatched junction nucleotides: 3. The CDR3 spans 13 residues. Germline V gene data show CDR1 as SGHTA and CDR2 as FQGTGA. For the CDR3, the DNA is TGTGCCAGCAGCGGAGACAGGGGAGAGACCCAGTACTTC. It yields the protein CASSGDRGETQYF.

The chain recombines TRBV6-5 with TRBJ1-1; weak D call: TRBD1 (6 bases). Between the trimmed V and J ends, which lost 4 bases and 1 base, there was a span of 13 bases. Germline CDR1 reads MNHEY; CDR2 reads SVGAGI. The CDR3 is made up of 15 amino acids. CDR3: CASSSPGQRNTEAFF. The CDR3 nucleotides read TGTGCCAGCAGTTCCCCGGGACAAAGGAACACTGAAGCTTTCTTT.

This chain joins TRBV9 and TRBJ1-2; weak D call: TRBD1 (5 bases). In germline, CDR1 is SGDLS, CDR2 YYNGEE. V was trimmed by 0 bases and J by 4 bases, leaving 13 bases between them. The CDR3 consists of 15 residues. CDR3 DNA: TGTGCCAGCAGCGTAGATTCGGGGGGGGGCTATGGCTACACCTTC. Translating it yields CASSVDSGGGYGYTF.

J is TRBJ2-2 and V is TRBV7-9; TRBD2 agrees at 10 bases. The CDR3 is 15 residues long. V shed 5 bases, J shed 3 bases, and the junction held 3 bases outside the gene matches. Germline assignment: CDR1 SEHNR and CDR2 FQNEAQ (reference sequence). The CDR3 DNA reads TGTGCCAGCAGCATTAGCGGGGGGTACACCGGGGAGCTGTTTTTT. Translated: CASSISGGYTGELFF. Drawing the rest from reference TRBV7-9 and TRBJ2-2, the complete variable domain is DTGVSQNPRHKITKRGQNVTFRCDPISEHNRLYWYRQTLGQGPEFLTYFQNEAQLEKSRLLSDRFSAERPKGSFSTLEIQRTEQGDSAMYLCASSISGGYTGELFFGEGSRLTVL.

This chain uses TRBV5-1 with TRBJ1-3, with D possibly TRBD1 on 6 matching bases. The CDR3 runs to 13 residues. V was pared by 4 bases and J by 7 bases, with 12 bases between. CDR1 and CDR2 from the germline V gene are SGHRS and YFSETQ. This CDR3 is CASSRGQMNTIYF. The CDR3 DNA is TGCGCCAGCAGCCGGGGACAAATGAACACCATATATTTT.

The chain recombines TRBV9 with TRBJ1-2; 11 bases agree with TRBD1. Trimming took 4 bases from V and 8 from J; bases not matched to a gene: 10. Germline loops: CDR1 SGDLS, CDR2 YYNGEE. The CDR3 has 15 amino acids. For the CDR3, the DNA is TGTGCCAGCAGCAAACCGGGACAGGGGGACAGAGGCTACACCTTC. This translates into CASSKPGQGDRGYTF.

The chain recombines TRBV18 with TRBJ1-1; D perhaps matches TRBD1 (6 bases). Germline-derived CDR1 and CDR2 are KGHSH and LQKENI. The CDR3 length is 15 residues. V lost 3 bases, J lost 7 bases, and 18 bases lay in between. CDR3 coding DNA: TGTGCCAGCTCACCTGCCCGGGAGGGGGGTGATGAAGCTTTCTTT. Protein sequence: CASSPAREGGDEAFF.

The V and J genes are TRBV20-1 and TRBJ2-3; weak D call: TRBD2 (5 bases). Trimming pared 6 bases from V and 6 bases from J, leaving 10 bases between. The CDR3 length is 11 residues. CDR1 is DFQATT, CDR2 SNEGSKA, per germline (reference sequence). The CDR3 sequence: CSAALGDTQYF. The CDR3, as DNA: TGCAGTGCGGCACTAGGCGATACGCAGTATTTT.

The rearrangement joins TRBV20-1 to TRBJ1-2; D gene unclear. The CDR3 consists of 11 residues. The ends were cut back, 6 bases at V and 7 bases at J, with 12 bases in the middle. Germline CDR1 is DFQATT and CDR2 is SNEGSKA (reference sequence). CDR3 amino acids: CSAHPPGGYTF. DNA for the CDR3: TGCAGTGCCCATCCCCCGGGTGGCTACACCTTC.